This T cell receptor beta chain came from a study of OX40 agonist ivuxolimab in advanced cancers. Study-level points and caveats: The study observed clonal expansion of CD4+ and CD8+ blood T cells by week 6 at 0.1 to 3.0 mg/kg.

The table came from immunoSEQ multiplex PCR; TCRdb's copy has only in-frame clones and leaves some out. The profile shows around 25,000 clones, roughly 82% of them singletons. This CDR3 comprises 14 residues. Trimming took 4 bases from V and 5 from J, leaving 12 bases between them. Germline-derived CDR1 and CDR2 are LNHDA and SQIVND (reference sequence). This clone was counted a few times. Its antigen is undetermined. This rearrangement joins TRBV19 to TRBJ2-1; no definite D call. This clonotype was sampled from an adult with an advanced solid tumor such as melanoma, head and neck, liver or kidney cancer. The input for sequencing was CD4+ or CD8+ T cells sorted from blood, taken in a trial of the OX40 agonist ivuxolimab. For the CDR3, the DNA is TGTGCCAGTAGTACGGAAGATAGGGACAATGAGCAGTTCTTC. It is translated as CASSTEDRDNEQFF.